This T cell receptor beta chain was found in a study of early T cells in non-severe SARS-CoV-2 infection. Looking at the study overall: The study sequenced bulk RNA from unsorted whole blood, with chains unpaired.

Individual cDNA molecules were tagged with unique molecular identifiers, the study reported. TCRdb re-called the 5' RACE reads through MiXCR, storing one row per CDR3 protein. The profile covers 30,000 to 35,000 distinct CDR3 sequences, with around 7% appearing a single time and around 2.9% taken by the ten largest. The junction had 1 base not matched to a gene; V was cut back by 8 bases and J by 0 bases. This CDR3 comprises 12 residues. The germline V gene encodes CDR1 SGHTA and CDR2 FQGNSA. The sequenced material came from whole blood. The genes are TRBV7-2 and TRBJ2-7; TRBD2 matches at 7 bases. The sequence was collected from an adult who was a healthcare worker with PCR-confirmed SARS-CoV-2 infection or an uninfected control (not recorded which). This CDR3 reads CASGTNSYEQYF. The CDR3 bases are TGTGCCAGCGGGACTAACTCCTACGAGCAGTACTTC.